The sequence of this TCR beta chain was determined in a study of control samples from healthy donors and cancer patients. Clones were read by immunoSEQ multiplex PCR, and TCRdb kept only the in-frame ones, dropping some. This table has approximately 170,000 clones, about 90% appearing once. Germline assignment: CDR1 MGHRA and CDR2 YSYEKL. This CDR3 region has 14 residues. Notes on this clone: At one boundary the junction diverges from the germline segment, which might be a read error. Other nucleotide sequences from this sample produce the same CDR3.

Sequencing was carried out using blood. The chain uses TRBV4-1 and TRBJ2-7; D not certain. The clonotype was recovered from a woman aged 45 to 65 in good health. The CDR3 loop reads CASSQSLASYEQYF. The CDR3 region has the DNA TGCGCCAGCAGCCAATCACTGGCATCCTACGAACAGTACTTC.